This T cell receptor (beta chain) derives from a study of cytomegalovirus exposure and HLA in healthy donors. Despite likely unrecorded immune exposures, the donors were nominally healthy at the time of sampling. The PCR had 60 Vbeta and 13 Jbeta primers. The method was immunoSEQ multiplex PCR; TCRdb's version includes in-frame clones alone and lacks a portion of them. The profile shows approximately 150,000 clones, approximately 78% of them singletons. This TCR was sampled from a human donor in good health. Source material: PBMCs.

The CDR3 is CASSELTQYF. CDR3 bases: TGTGCCAGCAGTGAACTGACGCAGTATTTT. The rearrangement links TRBV25-1 to TRBJ2-3; D gene uncertain. The V end lost 2 bases, the J end lost 9 bases, and 3 bases lay between the germline ends. This CDR3 contains 10 residues. The germline V gene encodes CDR1 MGHDK and CDR2 SYGVNS. The full variable domain, completed using reference TRBV25-1 and TRBJ2-3, is EADIYQTPRYLVIGTGKKITLECSQTMGHDKMYWYQQDPGMELHLIHYSYGVNSTEKGDLSSESTVSRIRTEHFPLTLESARPSHTSQYLCASSELTQYFGPGTRLTVL.